The entry below gives a single TCR beta chain sequence along with its context. Using immunoSEQ multiplex PCR, the repertoire was profiled, and TCRdb retains in-frame clones only, with some absent. In the table there are about 130,000 clones, approximately 90% of which are singletons. V lost 2 bases and J 5 bases, leaving 12 bases between the germline ends. This CDR3 is built from 15 residues. From germline, CDR1 is MNHNY and CDR2 SVGAGI (reference sequence). This sample is part of a study of control samples from healthy donors and cancer patients. The chain has TRBV6-6 and TRBJ2-2; D perhaps matches TRBD2 (7 bases). The clonotype originates from a young man in good health. The specimen sequenced was blood. The DNA of the CDR3 is TGTGCCAGCAGTTACCTAGCGGACAGTACCGGGGAGCTGTTTTTT. It yields the protein CASSYLADSTGELFF.